The present entry profiles one T cell receptor (beta chain) with its context. The antigen this receptor binds is unknown. Nothing much larger sits one base from this clone, and base qualities are not available. Thawed PBMCs were FACS-sorted into unstimulated Tregs (CD4+CD25+CD127-), CD4+ non-Tregs (CD4+CD25-), CD4 cells and CD8 cells. Healthy control blood came either as purchased buffy coats or from healthy volunteers. Healthy control blood was processed by Ficoll density gradient to PBMCs and cryopreserved; patient PBMCs were collected before and after transplant. The sample comes from a study of Tregs in tolerant kidney transplant recipients (dated by TCRdb to 2018 to 2020). The study in broad terms: Before combined kidney and bone marrow transplantation, this study identified donor-specific regulatory T cells using TCRbeta sequencing and then followed those same cells after transplant. Several methods of expanding Tregs specific for an allogeneic donor were compared by TCRbeta repertoire sequencing in a few healthy controls.

For TCRbeta CDR3 sequencing, genomic DNA was extracted from sorted cells using the QIAGEN DNeasy Blood and Tissue Kit. Through immunoSEQ, high-throughput TCRbeta CDR3 sequencing was done commercially, including PCR amplification with internal controls and bias correction. The published analysis was carried out like this. Unique productive TCRbeta sequences were defined by CDR3 nucleotide sequence when primers matched and otherwise by CDR3 amino acid sequence together with Vbeta and Jbeta genes. Sorting error was corrected by removing sequences shared between sorted populations at a frequency ratio of 2:1 or less, and the remaining shared sequences were assigned to the higher population. A sequence counted as donor-reactive if, in CFSE-low cells, the sequence had a frequency of at least 0.01% and was expanded at least 5-fold compared with unstimulated cells. Repertoire divergence was quantified by Jensen-Shannon divergence using the top 100 TCRbeta sequences ranked by frequency. For samples with multiple sequencing runs, sorting error was corrected in each run separately before the runs were combined. Held by TCRdb, this immuneACCESS table contains in-frame sequences only and omits some clones. Under half of the omission traces to an unresolved V gene where checked; the cause of the rest is unknown. That table gives V, J and clone size, and the DNA gave D and trimming. This sample holds 90,000 to 150,000 clones; 92% were observed only once. The ten biggest clones cover nearly 0.6% of the sample.

The CDR3 spans 14 residues, from the cysteine through the phenylalanine. Solely the CDR3 DNA is kept, with 42 bases framed from the first base. Based on the germline V gene (reference sequence), the CDR1 and CDR2 sequences are LNHDA and SQIVND. Deletion took 3 bases off V and 5 bases off J, with a span of 11 bases between the germline ends. Results and caveats for the whole study, not just this receptor: The study was limited by small patient numbers, and the findings need validation in larger populations and under other immunosuppression protocols. Biological reproducibility was not directly assessed, although technical replication error appeared to be minimal. The most biologically relevant and donor-specific TCRbeta repertoire appeared to be identified by expanding Tregs with activated donor B cells.

This receptor was obtained from a human donor in good health. The sequence links TRBV19 to TRBJ1-5; no D gene call is confident. The source material was CD4+ T cells from blood. CDR3 reads: CASSIARVDQPQHF. The sequenced DNA is TGTGCCAGTAGTATCGCGCGGGTTGATCAGCCCCAGCATTTT.